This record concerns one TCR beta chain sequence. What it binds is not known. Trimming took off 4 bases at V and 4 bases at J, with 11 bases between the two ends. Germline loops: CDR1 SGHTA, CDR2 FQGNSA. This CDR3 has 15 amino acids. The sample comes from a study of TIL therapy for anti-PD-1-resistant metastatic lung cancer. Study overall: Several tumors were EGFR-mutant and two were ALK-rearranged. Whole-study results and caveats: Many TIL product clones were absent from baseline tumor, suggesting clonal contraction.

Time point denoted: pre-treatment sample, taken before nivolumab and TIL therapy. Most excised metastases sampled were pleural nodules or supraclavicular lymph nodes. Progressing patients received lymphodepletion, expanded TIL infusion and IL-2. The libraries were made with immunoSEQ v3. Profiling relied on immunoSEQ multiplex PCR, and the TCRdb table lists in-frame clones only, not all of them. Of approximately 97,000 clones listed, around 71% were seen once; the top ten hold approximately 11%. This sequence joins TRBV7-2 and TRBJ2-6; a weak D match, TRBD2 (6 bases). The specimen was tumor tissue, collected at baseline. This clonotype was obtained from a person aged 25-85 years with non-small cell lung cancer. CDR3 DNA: TGTGCCAGCAGCTCACTAGCTACCGGGGCCAACGTCCTGACTTTC. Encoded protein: CASSSLATGANVLTF.